The T cell receptor (beta chain) described here comes from a study of cytomegalovirus exposure and HLA in healthy donors. Study outcomes and limitations: TCR clusters originating in the first cohort tended to co-occur in the 120 validation repertoires, according to a later analysis. Rarity characterized most TCR sequences, yet some public TCRs appeared in many donors.

TCRdb keeps only in-frame clones here, not all; method: immunoSEQ multiplex PCR. The sample yields tens of thousands of clones, roughly 93% seen once. Of note for this clone: No antigen is known for it.

The receptor's source is a woman between 25 and 40 years old in good health and CMV-seronegative. The sequencing input was PBMCs.

This chain's CDR3 is CASSQEGDQPQHF. Written as DNA, the CDR3 is TGTGCCAGCAGCCAAGAAGGGGATCAGCCCCAGCATTTT. The chain combines TRBV7-9 with TRBJ1-5; TRBD1 might be the D (5 bases). Germline CDR1 and CDR2: SEHNR and FQNEAQ (reference sequence). With 5 bases removed from V and 5 bases from J, the gap between germline ends came to 10 bases. CDR3 length: 13 residues.